The 4 T cell receptor beta chains given below trace back to one sample, sequenced in a study of cytomegalovirus exposure and HLA in healthy donors. The PCR used 60 Vbeta and 13 Jbeta primers. TCRdb's table, derived via immunoSEQ multiplex PCR, lists solely in-frame clones and lacks some. Across 110,000 to 150,000 clones, the top ten clones capture more than 0.8% of the sample. The sample comprised PBMCs. The receptors here all came from a male donor in good health and CMV-seronegative.

The V gene is TRBV11-2, the J gene TRBJ1-2; no firm D call. Germline CDR1 is SGHAT and CDR2 is FQNNGV. This CDR3 spans 12 amino acids. V lost 5 bases, J lost 4 bases, and 8 bases lay in between. The CDR3 is CASSKTIYGYTF. In DNA, the CDR3 is TGTGCCAGCAGCAAGACTATCTATGGCTACACCTTC.

The chain joins TRBV11-2 to TRBJ1-6, with a weak D call TRBD1 (6 bases). The CDR3 has 15 amino acids. Trimming pared 0 bases from V and 6 bases from J, leaving 9 bases between. Germline CDR1 reads SGHAT; CDR2 reads FQNNGV. The CDR3: CASSLDRTANSPLHF. The CDR3 DNA reads as TGTGCCAGCAGCTTAGATCGGACAGCTAATTCACCCCTCCACTTT.

V usage is TRBV5-6 and J usage is TRBJ2-5, with D possibly TRBD1 on 6 matching bases. Trimming removed 1 base from V and 7 bases from J, with 11 bases in between. Germline CDR1 SGHDT, CDR2 YYEEEE. The CDR3 covers 13 residues. The CDR3 region is CASSLTGLVTQYF. The CDR3 DNA follows: TGTGCCAGCAGCTTGACAGGGTTGGTGACCCAGTACTTC. The full variable domain, rest sourced from reference TRBV5-6 and TRBJ2-5, is DAGVTQSPTHLIKTRGQQVTLRCSPKSGHDTVSWYQQALGQGPQFIFQYYEEEERQRGNFPDRFSGHQFPNYSSELNVNALLLGDSALYLCASSLTGLVTQYFGPGTRLLVL.

V and J are TRBV7-6 and TRBJ1-5; D is possibly TRBD1 (6 bases). This CDR3 spans 18 amino acids. Trimming shortened V by 5 bases and J by 1 base, and 21 bases separated the two germline ends. Germline CDR1 reads SGHVS; CDR2 reads FNYEAQ. The CDR3 protein is CASSKYRDTLYSNQPQHF. The DNA of the CDR3 is TGTGCCAGCAGCAAATACCGGGACACTCTCTACAGCAATCAGCCCCAGCATTTT. Drawing the rest from reference TRBV7-6 and TRBJ1-5, the complete variable domain is GAGVSQSPRYKVTKRGQDVALRCDPISGHVSLYWYRQALGQGPEFLTYFNYEAQQDKSGLPNDRFSAERPEGSISTLTIQRTEQRDSAMYRCASSKYRDTLYSNQPQHFGDGTRLSIL.